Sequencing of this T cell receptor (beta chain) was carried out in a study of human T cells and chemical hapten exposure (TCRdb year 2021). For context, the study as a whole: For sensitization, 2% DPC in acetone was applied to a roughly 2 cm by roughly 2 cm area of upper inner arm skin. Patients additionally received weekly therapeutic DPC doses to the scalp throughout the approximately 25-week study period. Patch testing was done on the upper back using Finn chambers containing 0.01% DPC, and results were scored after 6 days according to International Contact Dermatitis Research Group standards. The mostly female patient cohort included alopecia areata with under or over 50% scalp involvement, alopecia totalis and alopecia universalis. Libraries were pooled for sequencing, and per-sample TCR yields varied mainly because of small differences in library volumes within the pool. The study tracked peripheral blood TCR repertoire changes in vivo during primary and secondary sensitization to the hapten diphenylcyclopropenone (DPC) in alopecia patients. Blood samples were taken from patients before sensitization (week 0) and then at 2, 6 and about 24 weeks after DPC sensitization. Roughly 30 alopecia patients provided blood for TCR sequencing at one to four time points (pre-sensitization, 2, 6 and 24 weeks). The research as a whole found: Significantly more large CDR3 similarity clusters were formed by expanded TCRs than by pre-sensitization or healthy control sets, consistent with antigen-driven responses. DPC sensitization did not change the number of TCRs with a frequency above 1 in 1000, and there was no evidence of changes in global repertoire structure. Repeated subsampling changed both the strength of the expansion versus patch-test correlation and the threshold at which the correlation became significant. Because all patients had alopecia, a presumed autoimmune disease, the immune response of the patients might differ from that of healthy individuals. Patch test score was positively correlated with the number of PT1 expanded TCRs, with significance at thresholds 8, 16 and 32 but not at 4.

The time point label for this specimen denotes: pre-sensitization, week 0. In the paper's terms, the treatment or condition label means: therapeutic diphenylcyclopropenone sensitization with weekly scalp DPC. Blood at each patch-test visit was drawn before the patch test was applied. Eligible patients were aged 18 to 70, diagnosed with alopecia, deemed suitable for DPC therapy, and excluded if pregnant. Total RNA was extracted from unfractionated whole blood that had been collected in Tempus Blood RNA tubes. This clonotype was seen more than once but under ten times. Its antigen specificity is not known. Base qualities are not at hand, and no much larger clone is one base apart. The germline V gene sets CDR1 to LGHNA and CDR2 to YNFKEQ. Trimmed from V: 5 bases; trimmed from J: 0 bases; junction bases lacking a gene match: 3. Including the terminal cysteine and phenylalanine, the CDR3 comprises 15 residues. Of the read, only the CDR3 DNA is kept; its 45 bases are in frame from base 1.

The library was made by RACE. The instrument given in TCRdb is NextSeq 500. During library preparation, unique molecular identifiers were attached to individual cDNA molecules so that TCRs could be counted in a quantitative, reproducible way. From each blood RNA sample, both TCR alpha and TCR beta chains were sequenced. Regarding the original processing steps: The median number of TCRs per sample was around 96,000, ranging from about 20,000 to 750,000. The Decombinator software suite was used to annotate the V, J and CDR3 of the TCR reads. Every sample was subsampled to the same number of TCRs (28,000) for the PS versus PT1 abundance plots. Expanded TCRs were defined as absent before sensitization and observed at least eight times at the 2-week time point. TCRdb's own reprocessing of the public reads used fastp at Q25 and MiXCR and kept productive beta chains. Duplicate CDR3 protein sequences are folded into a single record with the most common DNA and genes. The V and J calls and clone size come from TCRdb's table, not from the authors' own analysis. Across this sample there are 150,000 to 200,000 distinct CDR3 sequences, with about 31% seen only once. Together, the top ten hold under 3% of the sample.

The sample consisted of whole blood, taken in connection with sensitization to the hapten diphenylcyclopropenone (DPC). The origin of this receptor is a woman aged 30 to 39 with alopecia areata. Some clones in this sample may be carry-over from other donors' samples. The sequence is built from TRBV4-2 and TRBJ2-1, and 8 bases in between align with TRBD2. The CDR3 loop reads CASSSLAGSYNEQFF. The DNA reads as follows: TGTGCCAGCAGCAGTCTAGCGGGCTCCTACAATGAGCAGTTCTTC.